The present TCR beta chain was sequenced within a study of a mutant IDH1 vaccine in newly diagnosed glioma. The ends were cut back, 6 bases at V and 4 bases at J, with 18 bases in the middle. CDR1 is SGDLS, CDR2 YYNGEE, per germline. The CDR3 has 15 amino acids. The time point is: week 5, during vaccination. What each vaccine dose contained was 300 ug of mutant IDH1 20-mer peptide, accompanied by topical imiquimod. Libraries were prepared by immunoSEQ multiplex PCR; TCRdb keeps only in-frame clonotypes and omits some of them. The data show 70,000 to 100,000 clones, roughly 90% seen once. A word on this clone: Its antigen is still unknown.

This chain links TRBV9 with TRBJ2-3, with D possibly being TRBD2 (7 bases). The material sequenced was PBMCs, taken from a glioma patient whose treatment included an IDH1 peptide vaccine. The sequence came from a woman aged 45 to 65 with glioma. The CDR3 nucleotides are TGTGCCAGCACCGAGTTGGGGGGGGCTGCAGATACGCAGTATTTT. Amino acid sequence: CASTELGGAADTQYF.